One sample yielded the 27 T cell receptor beta chains listed below, sequenced in a study of blood T cells in healthy people across ages. Sample-barcoded 5' priming and a J-beta primer mix drove a second PCR of roughly 7 to 11 cycles. Using its own MiXCR run on the 5' RACE reads, TCRdb lists one record per CDR3 protein. The sample records hundreds of thousands of distinct CDR3 sequences, about 42% being singletons. Sequenced sample: blood. Receptors were obtained from a man between 60 and 75 years old in good health.

About this clonotype itself: The junction departs from the called germline gene at one end, perhaps through a read error. The rearrangement uses TRBV10-3 and TRBJ2-5; TRBD2 matches 8 bases. CDR3 length: 14 residues. Germline V gene lookup returns CDR1 ENHRY and CDR2 SYGVKD. CDR3 bases: TGTGCCATCGGTGAGTCGGGGGGGCTGGAGACCCAGTACTTC. This gives the protein CAIGESGGLETQYF.

CDR3 sequence: CSARVRVNTEAFF. The CDR3 DNA is TGCAGTGCTAGAGTCAGGGTGAACACTGAAGCTTTCTTT. V gene TRBV20-1 combines with J gene TRBJ1-1; D possibly corresponds to TRBD1 (5 bases). The germline V gene has CDR1 DFQATT and CDR2 SNEGSKA (reference sequence). With 1 base removed from V and 0 bases from J, the gap between germline ends came to 6 bases. This CDR3 contains 13 residues.

V and J are TRBV24-1 and TRBJ1-1, with TRBD1 identical over 12 bases. Germline values: CDR1 KGHDR, CDR2 SFDVKD. Trimming cost V 1 base and J 0 bases; bases outside gene matches: 2. The CDR3 length is 17 residues. The CDR3 is CATSDFGTGGLNTEAFF. The CDR3 coding sequence is TGTGCCACCAGTGATTTTGGGACAGGGGGCCTGAACACTGAAGCTTTCTTT.

V usage is TRBV3-1 and J usage is TRBJ2-1; 10 bases fit TRBD2. Looked up from germline, CDR1 is LGHDT and CDR2 is YNNKEL (reference sequence). Trimming took 0 bases from V and 0 from J; bases not matched to a gene: 5. The CDR3 extends over 18 amino acids. CDR3 loop: CASSQEGSSGSSYNEQFF. The CDR3 DNA reads TGTGCCAGCAGCCAAGAAGGTTCTAGCGGGAGCTCCTACAATGAGCAGTTCTTC.

This clonotype has a single count. V and J are TRBV5-1 and TRBJ2-1; 10 positions match TRBD2. Germline CDR1 SGHRS, CDR2 YFSETQ. V was clipped by 3 bases and J by 4 bases; unmatched bases: 7. This CDR3 comprises 16 residues. CDR3 DNA: TGCGCCAGCAGCTCGAGTAGCGGGGGGATATACAATGAGCAGTTCTTC. Translating gives CASSSSSGGIYNEQFF.

This sequence joins TRBV28 and TRBJ2-1; perhaps TRBD2 as D (6 bases). CDR1 is MDHEN, CDR2 SYDVKM, per germline. This CDR3 region has 11 residues. Trimming took off 5 bases at V and 10 bases at J, with 9 bases between the two ends. The CDR3 here is CASSGRLEQFF. CDR3 sequence (DNA): TGTGCCAGCAGTGGGAGGTTGGAGCAGTTCTTC.

This clonotype was counted between two and nine times. J is TRBJ1-1 and V is TRBV6-5; tentative D call: TRBD1 (6 bases). The germline CDR1 and CDR2 sequences are MNHEY and SVGAGI. The germline V and J ends were trimmed by 3 bases and 4 bases, with 15 bases remaining between them. This CDR3 has 15 amino acids. The CDR3 DNA sequence: TGTGCCAGCAGTTATTGGGGGGCTGGTATCACTGAAGCTTTCTTT. Protein sequence: CASSYWGAGITEAFF.

This sequence joins TRBV28 and TRBJ2-7; D is possibly TRBD1 or TRBD2 (5 bases each). V was clipped by 2 bases and J by 3 bases, with 11 bases between them. Germline CDR1 reads MDHEN; CDR2 reads SYDVKM. This CDR3 is 14 amino acids long. Here the CDR3 reads CASSLGTFLYEQYF. CDR3 sequence (DNA): TGTGCCAGCAGTTTAGGGACCTTTCTCTACGAGCAGTACTTC.

V gene TRBV7-9 combines with J gene TRBJ2-7; no firm D call. The CDR3 runs to 15 residues. Trimming removed 6 bases at V and 1 base at J, with 16 bases between. CDR1 and CDR2 from the germline V gene are SEHNR and FQNEAQ (reference sequence). The CDR3 spells CASSRSPETSYEQYF. The CDR3, as DNA: TGTGCCAGCAGTCGCAGTCCCGAGACATCCTACGAGCAGTACTTC.

V usage is TRBV5-1 and J usage is TRBJ2-1; D is perhaps TRBD1 (6 bases). The CDR3 spans 17 residues. V was trimmed by 0 bases and J by 3 bases, leaving 16 bases between them. Germline V gene sequence: CDR1 SGHRS, CDR2 YFSETQ. CDR3 DNA: TGCGCCAGCAGCTTGGCCCCAGGGGCCCAGTACTACAATGAGCAGTTCTTC. Translation: CASSLAPGAQYYNEQFF.

CDR3 residues: CASSYGLIDGETQYF. The DNA for the CDR3 is TGTGCCAGCAGTTACGGGCTCATTGATGGGGAGACCCAGTACTTC. This chain links TRBV6-2 or TRBV6-3 with TRBJ2-5; D gene uncertain. Germline CDR1 and CDR2: MNHEY and SVGEGT. The ends were cut back, 2 bases at V and 5 bases at J, with 15 bases in the middle. The CDR3 contains 15 residues.

V is TRBV6-2 or TRBV6-3 and J is TRBJ2-4; D is ambiguous. V lost 5 bases and J lost 13, with 18 bases in between. Germline CDR1 reads MNHEY; CDR2 reads SVGEGT. The CDR3 is made up of 13 amino acids. CDR3 bases: TGTGCCAGCAGTGACGGTAGATCGAGTGAGCAGTACTTC. It codes for CASSDGRSSEQYF.

There are a few counts of this clonotype. The chain recombines TRBV6-2 or TRBV6-3 with TRBJ2-7; no reliable D call. V was cut by 0 bases and J by 2 bases, with 17 bases left in between. The germline gives CDR1 MNHEY, CDR2 SVGEGT. The CDR3 totals 17 residues. CDR3 residues: CASSYSPTTSFAYEQYF. CDR3 nucleotides: TGTGCCAGCAGTTACTCCCCTACTACCTCTTTTGCCTACGAGCAGTACTTC.

The J gene is TRBJ2-1, the V gene TRBV6-2 or TRBV6-3, with 10 bases fitting TRBD2. V was clipped by 1 base and J by 3 bases; unmatched bases: 12. The CDR3 is 19 residues long. From germline, CDR1 is MNHEY and CDR2 SVGEGT. The CDR3 region has the DNA TGTGCCAGCAGTTACTGGGGGTCCCTTCAGCGGGGGGGCTACAATGAGCAGTTCTTC. Protein sequence: CASSYWGSLQRGGYNEQFF.

This clonotype was recorded a few times. This chain joins TRBV28 and TRBJ2-7, with D unresolved. The CDR3 is 13 amino acids. Trimming took 3 bases from V and 4 from J, leaving 10 bases between them. In germline, CDR1 is MDHEN, CDR2 SYDVKM. This CDR3 reads CASSFRLPYEQYF. CDR3 in DNA: TGTGCCAGCAGTTTTCGGCTCCCTTACGAGCAGTACTTC. The whole variable domain, filled in from reference TRBV28 and TRBJ2-7, reads DVKVTQSSRYLVKRTGEKVFLECVQDMDHENMFWYRQDPGLGLRLIYFSYDVKMKEKGDIPEGYSVSREKKERFSLILESASTNQTSMYLCASSFRLPYEQYFGPGTRLTVT.

The genes are TRBV6-5 and TRBJ2-2; D is unclear. In germline, CDR1 is MNHEY, CDR2 SVGAGI. This CDR3 is built from 14 residues. The V end was cut by 2 bases, the J end by 7 bases, with 11 bases between. The CDR3 spells CASSYGSNVGELFF. DNA of the CDR3: TGTGCCAGCAGTTACGGTTCCAACGTCGGGGAGCTGTTTTTT.

The gene calls are TRBV12-3 or TRBV12-4 and TRBJ1-1; 7 bases align to TRBD1. This CDR3 is built from 14 residues. V trimming: 6 bases; J trimming: 4 bases; junction bases outside the gene matches: 8. CDR3 nucleotides: TGTGCCAGCAGGGAAGTGACAGGGCCCACTGAAGCTTTCTTT. Its translation is CASREVTGPTEAFF.

This rearrangement joins TRBV4-3 to TRBJ1-6; 12 positions agree with TRBD1. This CDR3 has 16 amino acids. Unmatched junction bases numbered 8, after V lost 3 bases and J lost 11 bases. CDR1 and CDR2 (germline): LGHNA, YSLEER. CDR3 amino acids: CASSHRDRGLTAPLHF. For the CDR3, the DNA is TGCGCCAGCAGCCATAGGGACAGGGGGCTTACGGCACCCCTCCACTTT.

This clonotype was counted at least ten times. CDR3 nucleotides: TGTGCCATCAGTGAACTAAAACAGGGGAACGCAGCCAAAAACATTCAGTACTTC. This codes for CAISELKQGNAAKNIQYF. V gene TRBV10-3 combines with J gene TRBJ2-4, with TRBD1 identical over 7 bases. The CDR3 is 18 amino acids. Germline assignment: CDR1 ENHRY and CDR2 SYGVKD. V shed 3 bases, J shed 0 bases, and the junction held 11 bases outside the gene matches.

Concerning this clonotype itself: Sequence at one end of the junction differs from germline and may be a read error. This chain joins TRBV5-4 and TRBJ2-1; 11 bases fit TRBD2. Germline V CDR1 and CDR2: SGHNT, YYREEE (reference sequence). The CDR3 covers 16 residues. The CDR3 region has the DNA TGTGCCAACAGCTTGGGGTCTAGCGGGGGGATACCTGAGCAGTTCTTC. This encodes CANSLGSSGGIPEQFF.

V usage is TRBV20-1 and J usage is TRBJ2-5; unclear D gene. The CDR3 covers 13 residues. Germline values: CDR1 DFQATT, CDR2 SNEGSKA (reference sequence). Trimming shortened V by 5 bases and J by 2 bases, and 12 bases separated the two germline ends. CDR3 DNA: TGCAGTGCTCTTGAAGACTCACAAGAGACCCAGTACTTC. It specifies CSALEDSQETQYF.

The chain links TRBV4-3 to TRBJ1-2, with unresolved D. The V gene's germline CDR1 is LGHNA and CDR2 YSLEER. V was shortened by 0 bases and J by 4 bases, with 12 bases between the two germline ends. The CDR3 loop spans 15 amino acids. Here the CDR3 DNA reads TGCGCCAGCAGCCAAGAGAGGGCAGGTCGCTATGGCTACACCTTC. Its translation is CASSQERAGRYGYTF.

A remark on this clonotype: Possible read error: a much larger clone is one base away. The chain joins TRBV29-1 to TRBJ2-4; D is perhaps TRBD2 (6 bases). The J call is doubtful: the DNA matches TRBJ2-7 better. The CDR3 extends over 12 amino acids. Germline V gives CDR1 SQVTM, CDR2 ANQGSEA. The chain's CDR3 is CSVEAEGDEQYF. As DNA, the CDR3 is TGCAGCGTTGAAGCGGAGGGCGACGAGCAGTACTTC.

The chain carries TRBV7-9 and TRBJ1-1; 9 nucleotides align to TRBD1. After removal of 2 bases from V and 3 bases from J, the junction contained 7 bases not matched to a gene. This CDR3 has 16 amino acids. Germline-derived CDR1 and CDR2 are SEHNR and FQNEAQ (reference sequence). DNA for the CDR3: TGTGCCAGCAGCTTACCGCTTCGGACAGGGGACACTGAAGCTTTCTTT. Its protein product is CASSLPLRTGDTEAFF. Full variable domain (outside the CDR3, taken from reference TRBV7-9 and TRBJ1-1): DTGVSQNPRHKITKRGQNVTFRCDPISEHNRLYWYRQTLGQGPEFLTYFQNEAQLEKSRLLSDRFSAERPKGSFSTLEIQRTEQGDSAMYLCASSLPLRTGDTEAFFGQGTRLTVV.

This clonotype was detected only once. The V gene is TRBV12-3 or TRBV12-4, the J gene TRBJ1-3, with no clear D. The germline V and J ends were trimmed by 3 bases and 8 bases, with 8 bases remaining between them. The CDR3 runs 12 residues. The CDR3 DNA sequence: TGTGCCAGCAGTTTCCAGGCCGACACCATATATTTT. It codes for CASSFQADTIYF.

On this clonotype itself: A clone one base away is much larger, so this may be a read error. The chain recombines TRBV4-3 with TRBJ1-5, with D hard to call. Deletions cut 3 bases from V and 4 bases from J, with 7 bases between. The CDR3 runs 13 residues. Germline V lookup: CDR1 LGHNA, CDR2 YSLEER. In DNA form, the CDR3 reads TGCGCCAGCAGCCAGGAGGAAAATCAGCCCCAGCATTTT. It yields the protein CASSQEENQPQHF.

This rearrangement joins TRBV18 to TRBJ2-3; a weak D match, TRBD2 (5 bases). Trimming cost V 8 bases and J 5 bases, with 20 bases left between them. CDR3 length: 15 amino acids. In germline, CDR1 is KGHSH, CDR2 LQKENI. Here the CDR3 reads CASTRDSVLGDTQYF. The CDR3 DNA follows: TGTGCCAGCACGAGAGATAGCGTTTTGGGAGATACGCAGTATTTT. The whole variable domain, remainder taken from reference TRBV18 and TRBJ2-3, is NAGVMQNPRHLVRRRGQEARLRCSPMKGHSHVYWYRQLPEEGLKFMVYLQKENIIDESGMPKERFSAEFPKEGPSILRIQQVVRGDSAAYFCASTRDSVLGDTQYFGPGTRLTVL.